The 9 T cell receptor beta chains given below trace back to one sample, sequenced in a study of cytomegalovirus exposure and HLA in healthy donors. Both 60 Vbeta primers and 13 Jbeta primers went into the PCR. Assay: immunoSEQ multiplex PCR; the TCRdb copy retains only in-frame clones and omits some. The sample yields under 150,000 clones, about four fifths seen once. The material sequenced was PBMCs. These receptors came from a male donor in good health and CMV-seronegative.

The rearrangement links TRBV29-1 to TRBJ1-1, with a possible D match to TRBD1 (5 bases). Germline CDR1 reads SQVTM; CDR2 reads ANQGSEA. There are 13 residues in the CDR3. V was trimmed by 1 base and J by 2 bases, leaving 8 bases between them. CDR3 region: CSVEVGGNTEAFF. Here the CDR3 DNA reads TGCAGCGTTGAAGTCGGGGGAAACACTGAAGCTTTCTTT.

This rearrangement joins TRBV5-4 to TRBJ1-2, with a weak D call TRBD1 (5 bases). Trimming shortened V by 2 bases and J by 5 bases, and 16 bases separated the two germline ends. The CDR3 spans 15 residues. Germline-derived CDR1 and CDR2 are SGHNT and YYREEE (reference sequence). In DNA, the CDR3 is TGTGCCAGCAGCTTAGACAGCCAAAGGTCGTATGGCTACACCTTC. It translates to CASSLDSQRSYGYTF.

This clone was counted only a few times. The chain couples TRBV7-9 to TRBJ2-3, with D uncertain. CDR1 SEHNR and CDR2 FQNEAQ come from the germline V gene (reference sequence). The V end was cut by 5 bases, the J end by 0 bases, with 6 bases between. This CDR3 has 13 amino acids. For the CDR3, the DNA is TGTGCCAGCAGCCGCGCGAGCACAGATACGCAGTATTTT. This codes for CASSRASTDTQYF.

This clone was seen a handful of times. The chain couples TRBV6-5 to TRBJ2-1, with TRBD2 identical over 8 bases. Trimming cost V 5 bases and J 5 bases; bases outside gene matches: 8. The CDR3 is made up of 15 amino acids. Germline CDR1 MNHEY, CDR2 SVGAGI. CDR3 in DNA: TGTGCCAGCAGTCGAGGGACTAGGGGCCACAATGAGCAGTTCTTC. Protein sequence: CASSRGTRGHNEQFF.

The chain joins TRBV9 to TRBJ1-6, with 11 bases fitting TRBD1. The CDR3 runs 18 residues. V was clipped by 4 bases and J by 2 bases; unmatched bases: 8. Per germline, CDR1 SGDLS and CDR2 YYNGEE. The CDR3 bases are TGTGCCAGCAGCCCAGGCGCGGGACAGGGGGCCTATAATTCACCCCTCCACTTT. Protein product: CASSPGAGQGAYNSPLHF.

Points on this clone: A read error may account for a junction end that differs from germline. The V gene is TRBV5-1, the J gene TRBJ2-5; 7 bases line up with TRBD2. Germline values: CDR1 SGHRS, CDR2 YFSETQ. This CDR3 has 17 amino acids. This chain's CDR3 is CASRLTLAGAGFETQYF. CDR3 in DNA: TGCGCCAGCCGCTTAACCTTAGCGGGCGCCGGCTTTGAGACCCAGTACTTC.

The count of this clone is one. The rearrangement uses TRBV18 and TRBJ2-7; no firm D call. The CDR3 is 12 residues long. V gave up 2 bases and J gave up 4 bases, with 6 bases separating them. Germline CDR1 reads KGHSH; CDR2 reads LQKENI. Written as DNA, the CDR3 is TGTGCCAGCTCACCAGACGGGTACGAGCAGTACTTC. As protein: CASSPDGYEQYF. The whole variable domain, filled in from reference TRBV18 and TRBJ2-7, reads NAGVMQNPRHLVRRRGQEARLRCSPMKGHSHVYWYRQLPEEGLKFMVYLQKENIIDESGMPKERFSAEFPKEGPSILRIQQVVRGDSAAYFCASSPDGYEQYFGPGTRLTVT.

This clone was seen more than once but under ten times. The chain couples TRBV5-1 to TRBJ2-1; 7 nucleotides line up with TRBD1. The length of the CDR3 is 14 residues. Unmatched junction bases numbered 4, after V lost 4 bases and J lost 3 bases. Looked up from germline, CDR1 is SGHRS and CDR2 is YFSETQ. The CDR3 DNA reads as TGCGCCAGCAGCCGAGGGACAGACTACAATGAGCAGTTCTTC. This encodes CASSRGTDYNEQFF.

The J gene is TRBJ2-5, the V gene TRBV15, with TRBD1 matching 8 bases. The end of the DNA aligns better with TRBJ2-7, so the J call may be wrong. The CDR3 is 14 amino acids. Germline V CDR1 and CDR2: LNHNV, YYDKDF (reference sequence). Here the CDR3 DNA reads TGTGCCACCAGCGGCCGGGACAGGAGTGACGAGCAGTACTTC. Its translation: CATSGRDRSDEQYF.